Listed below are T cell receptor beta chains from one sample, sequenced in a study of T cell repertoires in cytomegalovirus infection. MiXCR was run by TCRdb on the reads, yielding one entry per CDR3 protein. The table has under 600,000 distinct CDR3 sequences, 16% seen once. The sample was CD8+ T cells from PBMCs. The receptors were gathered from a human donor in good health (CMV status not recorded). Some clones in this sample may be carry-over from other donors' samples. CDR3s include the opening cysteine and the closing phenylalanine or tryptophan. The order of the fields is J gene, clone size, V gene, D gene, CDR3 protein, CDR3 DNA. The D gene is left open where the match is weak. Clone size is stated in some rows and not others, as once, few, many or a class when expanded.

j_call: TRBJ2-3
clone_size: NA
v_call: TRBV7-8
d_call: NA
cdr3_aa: CASSLWTRDALGTDTQYF
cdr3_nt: TGTGCCAGCAGCTTATGGACCCGGGACGCCTTGGGAACAGATACGCAGTATTTT

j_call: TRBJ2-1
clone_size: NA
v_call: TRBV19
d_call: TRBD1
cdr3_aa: CASSPTPRGHNNEQFF
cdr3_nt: TGTGCCAGTAGCCCGACCCCCAGGGGGCACAACAATGAGCAGTTCTTC

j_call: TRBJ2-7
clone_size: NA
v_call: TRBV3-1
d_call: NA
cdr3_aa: CASSQVRASYDYEQYF
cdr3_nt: TGTGCCAGCAGCCAAGTACGTGCCTCATATGACTACGAGCAGTACTTC

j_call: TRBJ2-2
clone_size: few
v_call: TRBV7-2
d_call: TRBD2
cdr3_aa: CASSPLTSGRARGTGELFF
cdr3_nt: TGTGCCAGCAGCCCCCTGACTAGCGGGAGGGCCAGAGGGACCGGGGAGCTGTTTTTT

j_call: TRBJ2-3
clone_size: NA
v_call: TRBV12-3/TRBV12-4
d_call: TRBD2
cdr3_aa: CASRTGLGLTDTQYF
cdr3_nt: TGTGCCAGCAGGACGGGACTAGGACTCACAGATACGCAGTATTTT

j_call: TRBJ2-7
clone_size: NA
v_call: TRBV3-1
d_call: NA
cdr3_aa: CASSQSPGLSYEQYF
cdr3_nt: TGTGCCAGCAGCCAGTCCCCAGGGCTCTCCTACGAGCAGTACTTC

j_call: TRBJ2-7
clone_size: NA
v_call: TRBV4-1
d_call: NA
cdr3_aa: CASGSGPGTYEQYF
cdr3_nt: TGCGCCAGCGGATCTGGACCCGGGACCTACGAGCAGTACTTC

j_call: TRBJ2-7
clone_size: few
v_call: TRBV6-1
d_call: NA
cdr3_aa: CATRGDLSYEQYF
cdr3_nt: TGTGCCACCCGCGGGGACTTATCCTACGAGCAGTACTTC

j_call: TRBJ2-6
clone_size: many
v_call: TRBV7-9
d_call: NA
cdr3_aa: CASSRSSGTGANVLTF
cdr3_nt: TGTGCCAGCAGCCGTTCCTCGGGGACCGGGGCCAACGTCCTGACTTTC

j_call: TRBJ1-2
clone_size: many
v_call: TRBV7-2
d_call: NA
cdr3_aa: CASSLDWTDHYGYTF
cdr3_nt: TGTGCCAGCAGCTTAGACTGGACAGATCACTATGGCTACACCTTC

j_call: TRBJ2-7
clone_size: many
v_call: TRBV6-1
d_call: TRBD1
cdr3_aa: CASRPYRDRGSYEQYF
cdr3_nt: TGTGCCAGCAGGCCGTACCGGGACAGGGGTTCCTACGAGCAGTACTTC

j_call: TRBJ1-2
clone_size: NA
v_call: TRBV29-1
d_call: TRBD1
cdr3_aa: CSVRTGEVDGYTF
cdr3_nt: TGCAGCGTCCGGACAGGGGAGGTTGATGGCTACACCTTC

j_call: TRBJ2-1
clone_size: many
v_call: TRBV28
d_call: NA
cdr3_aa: CASSLSETSSYNEQFF
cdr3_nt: TGTGCCAGCAGTTTATCGGAGACGAGCTCCTACAATGAGCAGTTCTTC

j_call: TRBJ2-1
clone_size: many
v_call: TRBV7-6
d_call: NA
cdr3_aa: CASSLLDTSSYNEQFF
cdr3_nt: TGTGCCAGCAGCTTATTGGACACCAGCTCCTACAATGAGCAGTTCTTC

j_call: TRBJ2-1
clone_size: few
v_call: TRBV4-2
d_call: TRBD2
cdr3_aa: CASSSAGREQFF
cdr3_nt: TGTGCCAGCAGTTCAGCGGGGAGGGAGCAGTTCTTC

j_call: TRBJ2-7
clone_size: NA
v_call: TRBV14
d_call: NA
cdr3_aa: CASSQVFYEQYF
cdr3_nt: TGTGCCAGCAGCCAAGTCTTCTACGAGCAGTACTTC

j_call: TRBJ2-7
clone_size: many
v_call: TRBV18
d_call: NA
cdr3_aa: CASSASGLYEQYF
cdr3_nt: TGTGCCAGCTCGGCCTCAGGGCTCTACGAGCAGTACTTC

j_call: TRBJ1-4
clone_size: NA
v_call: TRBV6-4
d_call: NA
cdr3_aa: CASSDRQATNEKLFF
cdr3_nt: TGTGCCAGCAGTGATAGACAGGCAACTAATGAAAAACTGTTTTTT

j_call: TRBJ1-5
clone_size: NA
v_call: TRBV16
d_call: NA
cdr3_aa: CASSQTTDSNQPQHF
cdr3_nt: TGTGCCAGCAGCCAAACCACTGATAGCAATCAGCCCCAGCATTTT

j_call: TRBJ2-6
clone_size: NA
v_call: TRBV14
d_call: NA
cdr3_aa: CASSGTWRLSGANVLTF
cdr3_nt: TGTGCCAGCAGCGGAACCTGGCGGCTCTCTGGGGCCAACGTCCTGACTTTC

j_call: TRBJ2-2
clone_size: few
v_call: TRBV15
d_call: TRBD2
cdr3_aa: CATSRELETSGSPNTGELFF
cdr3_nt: TGTGCCACCAGCAGAGAGCTTGAGACTAGCGGGAGTCCGAACACCGGGGAGCTGTTTTTT

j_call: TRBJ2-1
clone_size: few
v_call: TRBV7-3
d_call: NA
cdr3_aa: CASSLTRRGAREQFF
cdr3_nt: TGTGCCAGCAGCTTAACTCGACGGGGAGCCAGGGAGCAGTTCTTC

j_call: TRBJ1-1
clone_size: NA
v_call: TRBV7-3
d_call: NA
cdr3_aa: CASSMDMNTEAFF
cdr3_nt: TGTGCCAGCAGCATGGACATGAACACTGAAGCTTTCTTT

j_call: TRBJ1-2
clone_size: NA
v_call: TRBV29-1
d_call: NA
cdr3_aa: CSVAYGEALGGYTF
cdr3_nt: TGCAGCGTTGCATACGGGGAGGCCCTCGGTGGCTACACCTTC

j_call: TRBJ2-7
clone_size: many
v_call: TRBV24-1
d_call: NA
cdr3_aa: CATSDGRFDYEQYF
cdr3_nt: TGTGCCACCAGTGACGGCAGGTTTGACTACGAGCAGTACTTC

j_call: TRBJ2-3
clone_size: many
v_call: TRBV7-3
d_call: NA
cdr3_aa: CASSRLSGPSTDTQYF
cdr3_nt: TGTGCCAGCAGCCGCCTAAGCGGGCCTAGCACAGATACGCAGTATTTT

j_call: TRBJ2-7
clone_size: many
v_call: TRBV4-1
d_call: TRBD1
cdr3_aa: CASSQGTGTYEQYF
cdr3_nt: TGCGCCAGCAGCCAAGGGACAGGGACCTACGAGCAGTACTTC